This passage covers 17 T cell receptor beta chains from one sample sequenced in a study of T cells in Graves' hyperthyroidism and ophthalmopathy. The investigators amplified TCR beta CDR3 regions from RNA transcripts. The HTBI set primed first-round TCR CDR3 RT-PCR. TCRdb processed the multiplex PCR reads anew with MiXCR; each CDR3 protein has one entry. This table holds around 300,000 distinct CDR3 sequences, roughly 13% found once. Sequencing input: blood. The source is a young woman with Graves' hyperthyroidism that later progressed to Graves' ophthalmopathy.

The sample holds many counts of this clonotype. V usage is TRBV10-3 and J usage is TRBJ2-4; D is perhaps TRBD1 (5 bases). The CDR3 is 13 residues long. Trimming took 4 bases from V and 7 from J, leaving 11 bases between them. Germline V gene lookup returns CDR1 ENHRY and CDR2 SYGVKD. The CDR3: CAISAQDGNIQYF. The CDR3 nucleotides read TGTGCCATCAGTGCACAGGACGGGAACATTCAGTACTTC.

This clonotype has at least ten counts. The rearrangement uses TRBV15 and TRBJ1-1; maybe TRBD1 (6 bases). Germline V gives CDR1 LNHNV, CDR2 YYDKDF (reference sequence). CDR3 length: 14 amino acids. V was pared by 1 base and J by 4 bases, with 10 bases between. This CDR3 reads CATSRAQGTTEAFF. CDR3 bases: TGTGCCACCAGCAGAGCACAGGGAACCACTGAAGCTTTCTTT.

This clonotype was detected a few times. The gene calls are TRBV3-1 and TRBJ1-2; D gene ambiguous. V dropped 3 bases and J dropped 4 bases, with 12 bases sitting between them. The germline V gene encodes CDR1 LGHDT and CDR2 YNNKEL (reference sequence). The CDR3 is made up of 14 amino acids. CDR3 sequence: CASSQPRSPYGYTF. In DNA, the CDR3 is TGTGCCAGCAGCCAGCCGAGGAGCCCCTATGGCTACACCTTC.

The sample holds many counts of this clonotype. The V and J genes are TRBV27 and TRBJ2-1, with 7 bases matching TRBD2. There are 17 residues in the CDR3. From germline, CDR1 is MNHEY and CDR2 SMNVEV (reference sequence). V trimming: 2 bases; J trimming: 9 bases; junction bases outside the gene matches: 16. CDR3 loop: CASSLRREHLMYGEQFF. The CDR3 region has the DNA TGTGCCAGCAGTTTAAGGCGGGAGCACCTAATGTATGGTGAGCAGTTCTTC.

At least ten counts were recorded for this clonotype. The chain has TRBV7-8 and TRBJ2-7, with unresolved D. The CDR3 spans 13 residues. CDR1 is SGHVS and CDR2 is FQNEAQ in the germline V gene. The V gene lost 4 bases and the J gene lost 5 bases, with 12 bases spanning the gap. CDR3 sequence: CASSYGPADEQYF. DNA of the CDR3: TGTGCCAGCAGCTACGGACCAGCCGACGAGCAGTACTTC.

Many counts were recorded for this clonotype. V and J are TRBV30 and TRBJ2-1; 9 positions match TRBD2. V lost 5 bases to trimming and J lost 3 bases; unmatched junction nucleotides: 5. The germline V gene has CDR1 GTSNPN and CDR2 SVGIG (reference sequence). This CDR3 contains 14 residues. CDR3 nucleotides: TGTGCCTGGGCGACTAGCGGACTCTACAATGAGCAGTTCTTC. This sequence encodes CAWATSGLYNEQFF.

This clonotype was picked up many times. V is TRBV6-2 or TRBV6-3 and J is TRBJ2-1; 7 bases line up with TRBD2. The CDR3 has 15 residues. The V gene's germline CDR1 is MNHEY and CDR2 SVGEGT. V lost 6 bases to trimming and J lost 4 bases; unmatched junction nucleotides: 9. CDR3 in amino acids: CASSTRGGEYNEQFF. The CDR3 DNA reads TGTGCCAGCAGCACTCGGGGAGGGGAATACAATGAGCAGTTCTTC.

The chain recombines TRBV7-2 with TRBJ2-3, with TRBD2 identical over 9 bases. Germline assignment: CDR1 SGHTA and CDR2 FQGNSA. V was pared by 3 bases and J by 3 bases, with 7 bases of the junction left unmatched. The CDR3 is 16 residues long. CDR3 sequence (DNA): TGTGCCAGCAGCTTTTGGGGGCTAGCGGGAACAGATACGCAGTATTTT. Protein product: CASSFWGLAGTDTQYF.

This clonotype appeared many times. This chain's CDR3 is CASSGRTTTSDTQYF. In DNA, the CDR3 is TGTGCCAGCAGCGGCAGGACTACAACCTCAGATACGCAGTATTTT. The chain couples TRBV9 to TRBJ2-3; possible D gene TRBD2, 6 bases. V was clipped by 3 bases and J by 4 bases, with 15 bases between them. The CDR3 is made up of 15 amino acids. From germline, CDR1 is SGDLS and CDR2 YYNGEE.

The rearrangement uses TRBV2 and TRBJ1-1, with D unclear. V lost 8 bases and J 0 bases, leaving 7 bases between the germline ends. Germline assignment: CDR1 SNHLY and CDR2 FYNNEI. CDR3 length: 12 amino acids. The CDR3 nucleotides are TGTGCCAGCTGGGGATTGAACACTGAAGCTTTCTTT. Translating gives CASWGLNTEAFF.

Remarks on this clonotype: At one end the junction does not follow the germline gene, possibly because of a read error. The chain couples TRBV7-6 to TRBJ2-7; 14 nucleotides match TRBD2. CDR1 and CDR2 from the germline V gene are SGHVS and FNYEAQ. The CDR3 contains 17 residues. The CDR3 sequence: CASNLDSTSGRANEQYF. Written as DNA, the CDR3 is TGTGCCAGCAACTTAGACTCGACTAGCGGGAGGGCCAACGAGCAGTACTTC.

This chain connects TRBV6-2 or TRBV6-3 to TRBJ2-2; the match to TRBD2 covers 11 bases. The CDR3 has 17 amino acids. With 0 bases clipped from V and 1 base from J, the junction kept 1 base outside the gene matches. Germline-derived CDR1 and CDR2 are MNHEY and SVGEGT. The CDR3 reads CASSYSLAGGNTGELFF. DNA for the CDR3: TGTGCCAGCAGTTACTCTCTAGCGGGAGGGAACACCGGGGAGCTGTTTTTT.

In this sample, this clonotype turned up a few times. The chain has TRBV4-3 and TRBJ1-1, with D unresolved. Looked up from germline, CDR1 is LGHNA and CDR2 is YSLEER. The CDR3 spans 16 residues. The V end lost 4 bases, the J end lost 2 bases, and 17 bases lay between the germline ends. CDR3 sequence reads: CASSPLRTDFNTEAFF. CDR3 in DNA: TGCGCCAGCAGCCCACTACGGACGGATTTCAACACTGAAGCTTTCTTT.

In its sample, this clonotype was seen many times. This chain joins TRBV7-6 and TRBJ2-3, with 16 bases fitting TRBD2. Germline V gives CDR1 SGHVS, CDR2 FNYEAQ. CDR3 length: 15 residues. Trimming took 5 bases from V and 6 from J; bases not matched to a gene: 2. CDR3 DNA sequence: TGTGCCAGCAGCGAGGGACTAGCGGGAGGGGATACGCAGTATTTT. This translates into CASSEGLAGGDTQYF.

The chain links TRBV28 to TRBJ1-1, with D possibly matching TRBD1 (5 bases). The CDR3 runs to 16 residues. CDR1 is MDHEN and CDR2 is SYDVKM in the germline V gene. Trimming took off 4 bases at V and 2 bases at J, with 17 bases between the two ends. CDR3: CASSSIRQYSNTEAFF. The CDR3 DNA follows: TGTGCCAGCAGTTCCATACGACAGTACTCTAACACTGAAGCTTTCTTT.

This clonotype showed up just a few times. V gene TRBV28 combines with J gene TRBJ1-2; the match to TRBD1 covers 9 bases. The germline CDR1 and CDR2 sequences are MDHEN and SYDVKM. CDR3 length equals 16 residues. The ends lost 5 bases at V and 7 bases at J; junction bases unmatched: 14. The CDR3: CASSPPGTGGWSGYTF. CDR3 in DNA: TGTGCCAGCAGTCCTCCGGGCACAGGGGGCTGGAGTGGCTACACCTTC.

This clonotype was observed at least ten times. The DNA of the CDR3 is TGTGCCAGCAGCCACCGGGCGGGGATCACCTACGAGCAGTACTTC. Translation: CASSHRAGITYEQYF. The chain links TRBV3-1 to TRBJ2-7; possibly TRBD2 for D (6 bases). The CDR3 totals 15 residues. V was clipped by 3 bases and J by 2 bases, with 14 bases between them. Per the germline V gene, CDR1 is LGHDT and CDR2 is YNNKEL (reference sequence).